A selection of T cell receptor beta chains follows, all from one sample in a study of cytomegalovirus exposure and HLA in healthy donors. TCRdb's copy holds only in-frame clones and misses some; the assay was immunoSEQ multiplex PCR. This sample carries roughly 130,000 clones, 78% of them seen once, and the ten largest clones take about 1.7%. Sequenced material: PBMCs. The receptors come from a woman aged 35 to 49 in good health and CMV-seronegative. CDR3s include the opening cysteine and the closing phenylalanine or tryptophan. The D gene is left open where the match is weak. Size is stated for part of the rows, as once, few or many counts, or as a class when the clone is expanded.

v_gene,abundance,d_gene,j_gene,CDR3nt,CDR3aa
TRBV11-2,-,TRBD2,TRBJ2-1,TGTGCCAGCAGCTTAGTCTGGCGGGGGGCGGCCTACTCCTACAATGAGCAGTTCTTC,CASSLVWRGAAYSYNEQFF
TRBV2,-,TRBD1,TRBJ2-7,TGTGCCAGCTTCGAGACAGGGGACTACGAGCAGTACTTC,CASFETGDYEQYF
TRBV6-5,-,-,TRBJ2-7,TGTGCCAGCACTTACAGCGAGGAGCAGTACTTC,CASTYSEEQYF
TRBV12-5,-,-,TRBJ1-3,TGTGCTAGTGGTTTCCTACTCCCCGGGGCAGGGGTTGGAAACACCATATATTTT,CASGFLLPGAGVGNTIYF
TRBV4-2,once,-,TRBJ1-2,TGTGCCAGCAGCCAAGCCACAGGAGGCTACACCTTC,CASSQATGGYTF
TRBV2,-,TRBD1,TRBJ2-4,TGTGCCAGCGCAGGACCGGGACAGGGGGCGCCGGTAGACAGTCAGTACTTC,CASAGPGQGAPVDSQYF
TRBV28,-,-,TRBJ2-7,TGTGCCAGCCAGGGTCCTCCGGAACTATCATCCTACGAGCAGTACTTC,CASQGPPELSSYEQYF
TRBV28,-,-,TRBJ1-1,TGTGCCAGCCTACAGGGCGGCAAAACTGAAGCTTCCTTT,CASLQGGKTEASF
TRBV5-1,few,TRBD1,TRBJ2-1,TGCGCCACCAGCCGGACAGGAGGCAATGAGCAGTTCTTC,CATSRTGGNEQFF
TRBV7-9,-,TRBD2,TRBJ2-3,TGTGCCAGCAGCTTAAATGAGGGAGGGACTGATACGCAGTATTTT,CASSLNEGGTDTQYF
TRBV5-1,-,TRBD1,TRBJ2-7,TGCGCCAGCAGCTTGAGCGACAGGGGACGAAACTACGAGCAGTACTTC,CASSLSDRGRNYEQYF
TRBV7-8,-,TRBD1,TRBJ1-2,TGTGCCAGCAGCCCACTTTGGGACAGCCACTACACCTTC,CASSPLWDSHYTF
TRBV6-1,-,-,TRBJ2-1,TGTGCCAGCAGTGAGGTGGGGGGGCAAACTAGTGAAATCTTC,CASSEVGGQTSEIF
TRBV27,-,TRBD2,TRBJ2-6,TGTGCCAGCATGACTAGCAGTGGGGCCAACGGCCTGACTTTC,CASMTSSGANGLTF
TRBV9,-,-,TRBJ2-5,TGTGCCAGCAGCGTAGTACAGGGGGGGAAAGAGACCCAGTACTTC,CASSVVQGGKETQYF
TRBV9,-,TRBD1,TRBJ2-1,TGTGCCAGCAGCGCATCCACCGGGACAGAGAGAGTTTACAATGAGCAGTTCTTC,CASSASTGTERVYNEQFF
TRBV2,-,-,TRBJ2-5,TGTGCCAGCAGTGCCCGGGTAGTTGCAGAGACCCAGTACTTC,CASSARVVAETQYF